This T cell receptor beta chain was sequenced for a study of shared clonotypes between healthy human individuals. General study points: Larger estimated richness was generally recorded for naive subsets relative to memory subsets. Naive CD4 clonotypes were shared across a few donors at roughly 5%.

The CDR3 consists of 17 residues. The V end was cut by 5 bases, the J end by 1 base, with 20 bases between. Germline assignment: CDR1 SEHNR and CDR2 FQNEAQ (reference sequence). As to this clone: What it binds is unknown.

Only in-frame clones appear in the TCRdb table, and some are missing; sequencing was by immunoSEQ multiplex PCR. There are about 1.5 million clones in the sample; approximately 98% occur only once, and about 0.45% lies in the top ten. This sequence originates from a young man in good health. The V gene is TRBV7-9, the J gene TRBJ2-5; tentative D call: TRBD1 (6 bases). The sequencing sample was made of naive CD4+ T cells sorted from blood. The subset here: CD45RA+ positively selected. CDR3 DNA: TGTGCCAGCAGCCCGTGGGGGACACGGCTAATCCAAGAGACCCAGTACTTC. Amino acid sequence: CASSPWGTRLIQETQYF.